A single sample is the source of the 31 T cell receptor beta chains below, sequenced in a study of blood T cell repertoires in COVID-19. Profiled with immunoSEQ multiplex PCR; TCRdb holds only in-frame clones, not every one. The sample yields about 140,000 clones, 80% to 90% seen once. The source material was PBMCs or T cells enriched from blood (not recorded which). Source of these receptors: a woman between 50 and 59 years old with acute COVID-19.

CDR3 DNA sequence: TGTGCCAGCAGTGAACTTATCAGGGGAGCCAAAAACATTCAGTACTTC. It translates to CASSELIRGAKNIQYF. V gene TRBV6-1 combines with J gene TRBJ2-4; a possible D gene is TRBD1 (6 bases). This CDR3 is built from 16 residues. V dropped 2 bases and J dropped 0 bases, with 11 bases sitting between them. Germline loops: CDR1 MNHNS, CDR2 SASEGT.

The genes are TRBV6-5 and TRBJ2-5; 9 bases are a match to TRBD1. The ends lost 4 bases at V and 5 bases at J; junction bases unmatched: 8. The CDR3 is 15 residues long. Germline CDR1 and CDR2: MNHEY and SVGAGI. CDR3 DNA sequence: TGTGCCAGCAGTTTTTCGACAGGGGGTCCGGAGACCCAGTACTTC. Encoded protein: CASSFSTGGPETQYF.

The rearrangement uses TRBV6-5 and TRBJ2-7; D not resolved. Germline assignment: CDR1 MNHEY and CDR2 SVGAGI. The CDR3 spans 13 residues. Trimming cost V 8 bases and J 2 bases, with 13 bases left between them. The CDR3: CASRTAQPYEQYF. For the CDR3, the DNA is TGTGCCAGCCGTACCGCACAACCCTACGAGCAGTACTTC.

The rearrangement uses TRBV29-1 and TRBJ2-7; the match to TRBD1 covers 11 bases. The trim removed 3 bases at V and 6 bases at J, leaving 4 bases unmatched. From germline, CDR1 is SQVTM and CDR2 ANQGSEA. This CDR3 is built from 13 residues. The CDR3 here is CSVDGTGGGEQYF. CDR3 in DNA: TGCAGCGTTGACGGGACAGGGGGGGGCGAGCAGTACTTC.

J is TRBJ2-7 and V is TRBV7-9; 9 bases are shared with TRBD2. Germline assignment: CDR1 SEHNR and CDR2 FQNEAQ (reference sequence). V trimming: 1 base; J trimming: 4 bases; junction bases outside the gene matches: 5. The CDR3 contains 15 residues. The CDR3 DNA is TGTGCCAGCAGCTTAGAGACTAGCGGCAATTACGAGCAGTACTTC. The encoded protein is CASSLETSGNYEQYF.

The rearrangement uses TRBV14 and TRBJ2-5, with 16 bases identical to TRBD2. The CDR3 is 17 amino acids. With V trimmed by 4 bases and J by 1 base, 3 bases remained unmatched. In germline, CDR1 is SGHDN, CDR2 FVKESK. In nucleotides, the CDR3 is TGTGCCAGCAGCCCAGGGACTAGCGGGAGGGTCCAAGAGACCCAGTACTTC. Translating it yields CASSPGTSGRVQETQYF.

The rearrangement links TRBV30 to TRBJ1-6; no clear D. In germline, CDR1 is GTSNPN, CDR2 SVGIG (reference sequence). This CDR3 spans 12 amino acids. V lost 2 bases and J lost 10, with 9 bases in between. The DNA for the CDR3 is TGTGCCTGGAGTCCCCCAAGCTCACCCCTCCACTTT. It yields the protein CAWSPPSSPLHF. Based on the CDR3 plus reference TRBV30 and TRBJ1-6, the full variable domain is SQTIHQWPATLVQPVGSPLSLECTVEGTSNPNLYWYRQAAGRGLQLLFYSVGIGQISSEVPQNLSASRPQDRQFILSSKKLLLSDSGFYLCAWSPPSSPLHFGNGTRLTVT.

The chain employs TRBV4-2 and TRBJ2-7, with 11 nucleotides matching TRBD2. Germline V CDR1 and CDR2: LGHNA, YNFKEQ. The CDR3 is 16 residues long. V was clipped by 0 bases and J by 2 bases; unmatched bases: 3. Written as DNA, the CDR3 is TGTGCCAGCAGCCAAGAAACTAGCGGGGGAGCCTACGAGCAGTACTTC. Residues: CASSQETSGGAYEQYF.

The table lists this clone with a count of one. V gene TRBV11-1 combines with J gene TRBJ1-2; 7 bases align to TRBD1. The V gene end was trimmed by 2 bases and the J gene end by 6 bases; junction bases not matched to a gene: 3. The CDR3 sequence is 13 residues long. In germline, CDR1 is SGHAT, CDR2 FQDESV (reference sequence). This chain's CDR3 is CASSLRQGDGYTF. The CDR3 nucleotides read TGTGCCAGCAGCTTAAGACAGGGAGATGGCTACACCTTC.

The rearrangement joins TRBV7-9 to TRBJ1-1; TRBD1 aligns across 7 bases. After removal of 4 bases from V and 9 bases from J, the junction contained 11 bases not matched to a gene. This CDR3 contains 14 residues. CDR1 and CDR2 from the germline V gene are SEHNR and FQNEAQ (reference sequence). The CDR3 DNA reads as TGTGCCAGCAGCTCATTCACAGGGGTAGAGAAAGCTTTCTTT. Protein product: CASSSFTGVEKAFF.

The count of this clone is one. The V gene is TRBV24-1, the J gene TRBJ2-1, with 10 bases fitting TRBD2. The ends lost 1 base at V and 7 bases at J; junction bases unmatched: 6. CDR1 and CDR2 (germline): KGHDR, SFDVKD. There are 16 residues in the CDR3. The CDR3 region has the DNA TGTGCCACCAGTGATTTCCAAGCGGGAGGGTGGAATGAGCAGTTCTTC. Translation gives CATSDFQAGGWNEQFF.

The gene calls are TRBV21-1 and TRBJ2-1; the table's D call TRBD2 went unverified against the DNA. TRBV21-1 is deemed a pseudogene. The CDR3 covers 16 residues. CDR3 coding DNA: TGTGCCAGCAACCCCTGCCGTAGCGGGCCCTACAATGAGCAGTTCTTC. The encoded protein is CASNPCRSGPYNEQFF.

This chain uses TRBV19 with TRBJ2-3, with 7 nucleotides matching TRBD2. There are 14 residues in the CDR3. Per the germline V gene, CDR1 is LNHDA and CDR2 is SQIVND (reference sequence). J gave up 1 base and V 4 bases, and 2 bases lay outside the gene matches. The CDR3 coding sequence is TGTGCCAGTAGTACCGCGGGGGGCACAGATACGCAGTATTTT. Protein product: CASSTAGGTDTQYF.

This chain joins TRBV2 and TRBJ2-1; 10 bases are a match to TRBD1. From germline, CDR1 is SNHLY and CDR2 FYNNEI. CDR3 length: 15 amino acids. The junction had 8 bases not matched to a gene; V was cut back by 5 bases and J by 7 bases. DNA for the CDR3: TGTGCCAGCAGTATCCGGGACAGGGGAGGGAATGAGCAGTTCTTC. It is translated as CASSIRDRGGNEQFF. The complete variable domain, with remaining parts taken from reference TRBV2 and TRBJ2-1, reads EPEVTQTPSHQVTQMGQEVILRCVPISNHLYFYWYRQILGQKVEFLVSFYNNEISEKSEIFDDQFSVERPDGSNFTLKIRSTKLEDSAMYFCASSIRDRGGNEQFFGPGTRLTVL.

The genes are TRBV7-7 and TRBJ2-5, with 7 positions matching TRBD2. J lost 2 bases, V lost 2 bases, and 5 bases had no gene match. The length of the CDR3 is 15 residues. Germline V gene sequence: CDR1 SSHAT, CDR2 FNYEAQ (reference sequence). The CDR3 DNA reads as TGTGCCAGCAGCTTATTCCCTAGCGGACAAGAGACCCAGTACTTC. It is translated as CASSLFPSGQETQYF.

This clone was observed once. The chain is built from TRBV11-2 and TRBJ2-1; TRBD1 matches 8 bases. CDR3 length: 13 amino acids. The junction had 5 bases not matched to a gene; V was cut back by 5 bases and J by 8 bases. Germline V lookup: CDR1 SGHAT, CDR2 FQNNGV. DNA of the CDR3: TGTGCCAGCAGCCTGGACAGGGAAGATGAGCAGTTCTTC. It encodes CASSLDREDEQFF.

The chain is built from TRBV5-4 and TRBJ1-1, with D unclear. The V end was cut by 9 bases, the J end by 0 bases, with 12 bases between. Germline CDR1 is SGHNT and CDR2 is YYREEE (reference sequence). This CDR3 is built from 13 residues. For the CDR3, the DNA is TGTGCCACTCGCAGATCCCTGAACACTGAAGCTTTCTTT. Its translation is CATRRSLNTEAFF.

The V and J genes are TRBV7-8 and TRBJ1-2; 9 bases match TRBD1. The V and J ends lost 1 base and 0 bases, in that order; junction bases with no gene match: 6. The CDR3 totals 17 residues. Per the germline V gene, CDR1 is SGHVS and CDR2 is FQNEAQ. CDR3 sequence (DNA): TGTGCCAGCAGCTTAGGATTGGGGACAGGGACTAACTATGGCTACACCTTC. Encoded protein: CASSLGLGTGTNYGYTF.

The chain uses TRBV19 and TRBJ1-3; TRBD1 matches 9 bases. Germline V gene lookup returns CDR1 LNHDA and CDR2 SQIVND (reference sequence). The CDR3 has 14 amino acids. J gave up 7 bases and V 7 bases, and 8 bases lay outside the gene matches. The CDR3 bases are TGTGCCAGTAATCAACAGGGGGCGGCGAACACCATATATTTT. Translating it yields CASNQQGAANTIYF.

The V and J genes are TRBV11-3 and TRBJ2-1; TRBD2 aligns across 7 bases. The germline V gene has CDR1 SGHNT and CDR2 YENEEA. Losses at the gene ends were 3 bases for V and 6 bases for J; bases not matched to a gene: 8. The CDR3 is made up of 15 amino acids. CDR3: CASSFGGTGGNEQFF. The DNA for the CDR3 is TGTGCCAGCAGCTTTGGCGGGACGGGGGGCAATGAGCAGTTCTTC.

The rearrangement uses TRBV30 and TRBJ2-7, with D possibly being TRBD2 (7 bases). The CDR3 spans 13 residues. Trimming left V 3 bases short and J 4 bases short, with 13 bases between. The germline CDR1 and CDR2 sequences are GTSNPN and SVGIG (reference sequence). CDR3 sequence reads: CAWRWGGAYEQYF. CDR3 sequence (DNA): TGTGCCTGGAGGTGGGGGGGCGCGTACGAGCAGTACTTC.

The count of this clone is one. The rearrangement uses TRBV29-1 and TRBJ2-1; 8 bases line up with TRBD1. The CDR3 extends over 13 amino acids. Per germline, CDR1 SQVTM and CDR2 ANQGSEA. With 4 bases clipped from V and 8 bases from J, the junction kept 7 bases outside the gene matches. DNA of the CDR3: TGCAGCGTTGTCGACAGGGGTTCGGATGAGCAGTTCTTC. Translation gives CSVVDRGSDEQFF.

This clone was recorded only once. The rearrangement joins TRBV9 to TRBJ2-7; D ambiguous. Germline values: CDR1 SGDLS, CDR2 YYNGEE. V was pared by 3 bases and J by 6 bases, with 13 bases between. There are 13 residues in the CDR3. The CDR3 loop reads CASSDLRVGEQYF. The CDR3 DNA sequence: TGTGCCAGCAGCGACCTCCGGGTTGGCGAGCAGTACTTC.

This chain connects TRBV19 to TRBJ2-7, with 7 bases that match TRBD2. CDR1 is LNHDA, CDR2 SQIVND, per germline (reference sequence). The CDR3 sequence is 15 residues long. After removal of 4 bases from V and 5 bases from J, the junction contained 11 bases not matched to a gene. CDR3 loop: CASSRGGGRVDEQYF. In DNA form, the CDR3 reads TGTGCCAGTAGTAGGGGCGGGGGTCGAGTGGACGAGCAGTACTTC.

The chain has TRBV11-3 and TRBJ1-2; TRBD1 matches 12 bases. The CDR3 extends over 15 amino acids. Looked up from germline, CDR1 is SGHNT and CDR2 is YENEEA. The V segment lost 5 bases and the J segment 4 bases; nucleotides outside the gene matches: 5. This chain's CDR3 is CASSPLGQGAYGYTF. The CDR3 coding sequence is TGTGCCAGCAGCCCCCTGGGACAGGGGGCCTATGGCTACACCTTC.

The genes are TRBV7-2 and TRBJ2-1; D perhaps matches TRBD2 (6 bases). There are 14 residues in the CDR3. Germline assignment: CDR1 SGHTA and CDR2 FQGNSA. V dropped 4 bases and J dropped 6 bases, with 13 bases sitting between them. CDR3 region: CASSSGTFPNEQFF. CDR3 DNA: TGTGCCAGCAGCTCCGGGACTTTCCCCAATGAGCAGTTCTTC.

The CDR3 loop reads CASSRRLSSGRAAEQYF. Here the CDR3 DNA reads TGTGCCAGCAGCCGGAGGTTGTCTAGCGGGAGGGCCGCCGAGCAGTACTTC. This rearrangement joins TRBV13 to TRBJ2-7, with 12 positions matching TRBD2. CDR3 length: 17 amino acids. Germline values: CDR1 PRHDT, CDR2 FYEKMQ (reference sequence). With 5 bases clipped from V and 6 bases from J, the junction kept 14 bases outside the gene matches.

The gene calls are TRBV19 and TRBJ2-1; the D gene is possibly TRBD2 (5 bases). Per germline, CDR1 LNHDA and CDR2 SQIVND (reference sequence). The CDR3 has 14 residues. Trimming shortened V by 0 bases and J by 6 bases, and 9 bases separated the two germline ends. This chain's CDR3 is CASSIEAGLNEQFF. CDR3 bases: TGTGCCAGTAGTATAGAAGCAGGACTCAATGAGCAGTTCTTC.

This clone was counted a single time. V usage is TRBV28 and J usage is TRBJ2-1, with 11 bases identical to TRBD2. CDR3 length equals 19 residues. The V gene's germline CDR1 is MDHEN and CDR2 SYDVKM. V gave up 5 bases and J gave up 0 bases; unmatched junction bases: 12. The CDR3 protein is CASSHGGFSGRGSYNEQFF. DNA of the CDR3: TGTGCCAGCAGTCACGGGGGGTTTAGCGGGAGGGGCTCCTACAATGAGCAGTTCTTC.

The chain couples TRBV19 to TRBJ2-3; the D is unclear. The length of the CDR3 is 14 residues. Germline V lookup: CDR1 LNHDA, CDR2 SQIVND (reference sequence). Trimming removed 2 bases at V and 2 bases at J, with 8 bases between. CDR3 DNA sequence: TGTGCCAGTAGTATACAAGGAGACACAGATACGCAGTATTTT. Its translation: CASSIQGDTDTQYF. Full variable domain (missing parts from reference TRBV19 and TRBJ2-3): DGGITQSPKYLFRKEGQNVTLSCEQNLNHDAMYWYRQDPGQGLRLIYYSQIVNDFQKGDIAEGYSVSREKKESFPLTVTSAQKNPTAFYLCASSIQGDTDTQYFGPGTRLTVL.

The DNA of the CDR3 is TGTGCCAGTAGTGTGGGACAGGCCCACACTGAAGCTTTCTTT. This encodes CASSVGQAHTEAFF. This chain uses TRBV19 with TRBJ1-1; TRBD1 matches at 8 bases. V lost 5 bases to trimming and J lost 3 bases; unmatched junction nucleotides: 5. The CDR3 runs 14 residues. From germline, CDR1 is LNHDA and CDR2 SQIVND (reference sequence).